The 2 T cell receptor beta chains in this list originate from one sample, sequenced in a study of multiple sclerosis patients with progressive multifocal leukoencephalopathy. Sequenced by immunoSEQ multiplex PCR; TCRdb stores in-frame clones only, minus some. Altogether some 30,000 clones are present, more than 80% being singletons, with the ten largest covering 9.5% to 15%. Documented time point: time of PML onset. Sample: PBMCs, taken from a patient treated with natalizumab. Receptors were obtained from a woman aged 30 to 39 with progressive multifocal leukoencephalopathy.

The chain joins TRBV7-6 to TRBJ1-1; 9 bases are a match to TRBD1. CDR1 SGHVS and CDR2 FNYEAQ come from the germline V gene. The CDR3 extends over 15 amino acids. V gave up 7 bases and J gave up 8 bases; unmatched junction bases: 14. Here the CDR3 reads CASTVNFGTGSEAFF. In nucleotides, the CDR3 is TGTGCCAGCACCGTAAACTTCGGGACAGGGTCCGAAGCTTTCTTT.

This clone was detected a few times. The chain recombines TRBV6-1 with TRBJ2-5, with a tentative D call TRBD1 (6 bases). The V end lost 6 bases, the J end lost 4 bases, and 12 bases lay between the germline ends. The CDR3 consists of 13 residues. Germline V gene lookup returns CDR1 MNHNS and CDR2 SASEGT. The CDR3 region is CASRYRVGETQYF. The CDR3 bases are TGTGCCAGCAGGTACAGGGTAGGAGAGACCCAGTACTTC.